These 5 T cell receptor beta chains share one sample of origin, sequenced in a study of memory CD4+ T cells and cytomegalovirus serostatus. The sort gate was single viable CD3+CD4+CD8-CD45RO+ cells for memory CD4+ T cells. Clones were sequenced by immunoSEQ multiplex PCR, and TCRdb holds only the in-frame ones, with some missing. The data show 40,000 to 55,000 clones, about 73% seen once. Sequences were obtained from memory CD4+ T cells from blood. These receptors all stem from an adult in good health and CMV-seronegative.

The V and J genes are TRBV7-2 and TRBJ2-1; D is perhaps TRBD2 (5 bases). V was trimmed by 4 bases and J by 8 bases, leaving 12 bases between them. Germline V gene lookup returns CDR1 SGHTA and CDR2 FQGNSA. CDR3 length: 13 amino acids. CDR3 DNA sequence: TGTGCCAGCAGCTCAAGGACTGTGGATGAGCAGTTCTTC. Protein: CASSSRTVDEQFF. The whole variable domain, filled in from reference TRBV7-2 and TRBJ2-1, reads GAGVSQSPSNKVTEKGKDVELRCDPISGHTALYWYRQSLGQGLEFLIYFQGNSAPDKSGLPSDRFSAERTGGSVSTLTIQRTQQEDSAVYLCASSSRTVDEQFFGPGTRLTVL.

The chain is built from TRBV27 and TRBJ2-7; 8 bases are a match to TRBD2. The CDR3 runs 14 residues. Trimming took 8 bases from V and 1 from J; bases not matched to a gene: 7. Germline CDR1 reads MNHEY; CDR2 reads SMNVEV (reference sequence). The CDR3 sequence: CASSLGTRSYEQYF. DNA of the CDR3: TGTGCCAGCTCACTCGGGACTAGGTCCTACGAGCAGTACTTC.

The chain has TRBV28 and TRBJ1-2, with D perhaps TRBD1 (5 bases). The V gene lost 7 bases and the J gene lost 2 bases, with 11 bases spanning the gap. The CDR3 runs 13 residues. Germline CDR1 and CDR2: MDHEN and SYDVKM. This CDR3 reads CASNGAANYGYTF. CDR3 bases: TGTGCCAGCAATGGGGCAGCGAACTATGGCTACACCTTC.

The chain's CDR3 is CASSAMGGLGREQYF. As DNA, the CDR3 is TGTGCCAGCAGTGCTATGGGAGGGCTGGGGAGGGAGCAGTACTTC. The chain has TRBV6-1 and TRBJ2-7; TRBD2 agrees at 7 bases. The trim removed 4 bases at V and 7 bases at J, leaving 13 bases unmatched. From germline, CDR1 is MNHNS and CDR2 SASEGT. The CDR3 contains 15 residues.

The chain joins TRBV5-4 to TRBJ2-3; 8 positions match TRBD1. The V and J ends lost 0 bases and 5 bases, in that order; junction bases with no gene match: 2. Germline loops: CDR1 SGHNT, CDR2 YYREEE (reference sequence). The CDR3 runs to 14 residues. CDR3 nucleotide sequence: TGTGCCAGCAGCTTGGGGACAGGGAAAGATACGCAGTATTTT. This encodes CASSLGTGKDTQYF.